This TCR beta chain was observed in a study of cytotoxic CD8 clonotypes in ibrutinib-treated CLL. The wider study: With a range of 6 to 36, the median treatment time before response samples were taken was over 9 months. Whole-study results and caveats: Clonotypes that were public were uncommon, and they contracted or stayed stable on treatment.

Germline V gives CDR1 MGHRA, CDR2 YSYEKL. V was trimmed by 3 bases and J by 8 bases, leaving 11 bases between them. The CDR3 runs 13 residues. Assay used: immunoSEQ multiplex PCR; TCRdb lists only in-frame clones, some missing. The sample lists about 130,000 clones, roughly 76% occurring once. This clone was picked up a small number of times. Its matching antigen is unknown. Sequencing used PBMCs, obtained after 24 months of ibrutinib treatment. The clonotype comes from a human donor with chronic lymphocytic leukemia. The V call is TRBV4-1, the J call TRBJ1-5; D gene uncertain. The CDR3 loop is CASSHPPLEPQHF. CDR3 sequence (DNA): TGCGCCAGCAGCCACCCTCCTTTGGAGCCCCAGCATTTT.